This T cell receptor beta chain appears in the sequencing data of a study of human T cells and chemical hapten exposure. Study results and caveats: TCRs exceeding 1 in 1000 frequency stayed unchanged with DPC sensitization.

Stated time point: patch test 2, 6 weeks after DPC sensitization. Described treatment: therapeutic diphenylcyclopropenone sensitization with weekly scalp DPC. Blood draws came before every patch-test application. Note on this clonotype: No antigen is known for it.

In the authors' methods: Over 95,000 TCRs per sample was the median, with a range of roughly 23,224 to 750,000. TCRdb re-called the RACE reads through MiXCR, storing one row per CDR3 protein. TCRdb's processing, not the study's, gives the V and J calls here. This table holds approximately 80,000 distinct CDR3 sequences, 9.5% to 13% found once. The sequences come from whole blood, collected in connection with sensitization to the hapten diphenylcyclopropenone (DPC). The clonotype comes from a woman in her twenties or thirties with alopecia areata. Some clones in this sample may be carry-over from other donors' samples.

The CDR3 region is CSARGTGLAGENNEQFF. The CDR3 bases are TGCAGTGCTAGAGGTACCGGACTAGCGGGGGAAAACAATGAGCAGTTCTTC. This sequence joins TRBV20-1 and TRBJ2-1, with TRBD2 matching over 13 bases. The CDR3 length is 17 residues. From germline, CDR1 is DFQATT and CDR2 SNEGSKA (reference sequence). With V trimmed by 1 base and J by 5 bases, 8 bases remained unmatched.